Sequencing of this T cell receptor (beta chain) was carried out in a study of T-cell memory formation after mild COVID-19. This clonotype has more than one count but fewer than ten. Its specificity is unknown. Notes on the study in general: Some clones that responded turned up in pre-infection memory, which suggests that cross-reactive memory joined in.

Trimming removed 8 bases at V and 4 bases at J, with 10 bases between. The CDR3 has 12 residues. In germline, CDR1 is MNHEY, CDR2 SMNVEV (reference sequence). TCRdb called the 5' RACE reads again in MiXCR, with one record for every CDR3 protein. The sample carries 580,000 or so distinct CDR3 sequences, 15% to 20% recorded once. This chain joins TRBV27 and TRBJ2-3; D call uncertain. The material sequenced was PBMCs or a T cell subset sorted from them (not recorded which). The sequence came from an adult woman who had mild COVID-19 (a few samples of this study predate the infection). Cell type and time point are not known. CDR3 sequence: CASAPGPDTQYF. CDR3 bases: TGTGCCAGCGCTCCCGGGCCAGATACGCAGTATTTT.